This T cell receptor beta chain was retrieved from a study of cytomegalovirus exposure and HLA in healthy donors. Study summary: About 85 million unique TCRs from HLA-typed donors were held in an early release of data. Study-wide findings and caveats: Per a prior analysis, the majority of TCR beta V segments were productive roughly 87% or roughly 30% of the time. Highest at DRB1 and lowest at HLA-C, TCR association rates differed among HLA loci in a later analysis. Altogether, 150 to 200 TCR beta chains were recorded as cytomegalovirus-associated.

CDR1 and CDR2 from the germline V gene are SGHDT and YYEEEE. Trimming removed 4 bases from V and 4 bases from J; junction bases left unmatched: 7. The CDR3 covers 14 residues. Vbeta (60) and Jbeta (13) primers were used in the PCR. Generated by immunoSEQ multiplex PCR, the TCRdb table keeps only in-frame clones and is missing some. The data contain about 82,000 clones, 70% to 75% of them singletons. On this clone itself: Antigen: not known.

The rearrangement links TRBV5-6 to TRBJ1-1; 7 bases match TRBD1. The clonotype was recovered from a woman in her forties or fifties in good health and CMV-seropositive. Input material: PBMCs. CDR3 residues: CASSPGTEGTEAFF. As DNA, the CDR3 is TGTGCCAGCAGCCCCGGGACAGAGGGCACTGAAGCTTTCTTT.